This passage covers 7 T cell receptor beta chains from one sample sequenced in a study of cytomegalovirus exposure and HLA in healthy donors (TCRdb year 2017). Library preparation employed the immunoSEQ multiplex PCR assay. For the multiplex PCR, a mixture combining 60 forward primers for TCR Vbeta segments and 13 reverse primers for TCR Jbeta segments was used. Not all clones reach the TCRdb copy of this immuneACCESS table, which keeps in-frame sequences only. Checked studies attribute under half of the gap to unresolved V genes and leave the rest unexplained. The sample table holds about 150,000 clones, of which approximately 88% were seen once. 0.45% to 0.55% of the sample comes from the top ten. Sequencing used PBMCs. These receptors all come from a woman aged 40 to 49 in good health and CMV-seronegative.

V usage is TRBV5-4 and J usage is TRBJ2-5; 8 bases fit TRBD1. The CDR3 has 14 residues. The germline V gene encodes CDR1 SGHNT and CDR2 YYREEE (reference sequence). The J segment lost 4 bases and the V segment lost 4 bases, leaving 6 bases of the junction unmatched. Written as DNA, the CDR3 is TGTGCCAGCAGCCCCCAGGGGGCCGTAGAGACCCAGTACTTC. Its protein is CASSPQGAVETQYF. Full variable domain (outside the CDR3, taken from reference TRBV5-4 and TRBJ2-5): ETGVTQSPTHLIKTRGQQVTLRCSSQSGHNTVSWYQQALGQGPQFIFQYYREEENGRGNFPPRFSGLQFPNYSSELNVNALELDDSALYLCASSPQGAVETQYFGPGTRLLVL.

This chain uses TRBV5-4 with TRBJ2-2; D gene unclear. The CDR3 extends over 15 amino acids. Germline assignment: CDR1 SGHNT and CDR2 YYREEE (reference sequence). V was shortened by 2 bases and J by 2 bases, with 10 bases between the two germline ends. The CDR3 is CASSFEATNTGELFF. The CDR3 DNA follows: TGTGCCAGCAGCTTCGAGGCGACTAACACCGGGGAGCTGTTTTTT. The full variable domain, its missing parts supplied by reference TRBV5-4 and TRBJ2-2, is ETGVTQSPTHLIKTRGQQVTLRCSSQSGHNTVSWYQQALGQGPQFIFQYYREEENGRGNFPPRFSGLQFPNYSSELNVNALELDDSALYLCASSFEATNTGELFFGEGSRLTVL.

With regard to this clone: Other DNA sequences of this sample code for an identical CDR3. This chain connects TRBV11-2 to TRBJ1-5; TRBD1 is a possible D gene (6 bases). CDR3 length: 13 amino acids. Germline V gives CDR1 SGHAT, CDR2 FQNNGV. Trimming pared 2 bases from V and 6 bases from J, leaving 8 bases between. CDR3 region: CASSLQGSQPQHF. Written as DNA, the CDR3 is TGTGCCAGCAGCTTACAGGGGAGTCAGCCCCAGCATTTT.

In its sample, this clone was seen a few times. The chain carries TRBV7-2 and TRBJ2-1; TRBD2 agrees at 12 bases. The V gene end was trimmed by 1 base and the J gene end by 6 bases; junction bases not matched to a gene: 13. The CDR3 is made up of 19 amino acids. Germline V lookup: CDR1 SGHTA, CDR2 FQGNSA. The CDR3 sequence is CASSLGPPPLAGGPNEQFF. CDR3 sequence (DNA): TGTGCCAGCAGCTTAGGACCTCCACCCCTAGCGGGAGGGCCCAATGAGCAGTTCTTC.

This clone was seen only once. V is TRBV10-2 and J is TRBJ2-3; D may be TRBD2 (6 bases). CDR1 is WSHSY, CDR2 SAAADI, per germline. This CDR3 comprises 14 residues. Trimming removed 6 bases at V and 3 bases at J, with 13 bases between. DNA of the CDR3: TGCGCCAGCAGATTCCGGGAGAGGACAGATACGCAGTATTTT. Protein: CASRFRERTDTQYF.

This clone came up once. The chain employs TRBV7-2 and TRBJ1-4; D perhaps matches TRBD1 (6 bases). The CDR3 is made up of 15 amino acids. V lost 1 base to trimming and J lost 7 bases, with 13 bases between them. Germline assignment: CDR1 SGHTA and CDR2 FQGNSA. DNA of the CDR3: TGTGCCAGCAGCTTAGGGCCCGGGACAAGTGAAAAACTGTTTTTT. Protein sequence: CASSLGPGTSEKLFF.

This clone was counted only a few times. This chain joins TRBV10-1 and TRBJ2-1, with 7 bases fitting TRBD2. The CDR3 consists of 16 residues. V lost 0 bases to trimming and J lost 12 bases; unmatched junction nucleotides: 14. CDR1 and CDR2 from the germline V gene are WNHNN and SYGVQD (reference sequence). CDR3 DNA: TGCGCCAGCAGTGAGTCGAGGGGTCTAGCGGCCGGGGGGCAGTTCTTC. Protein sequence: CASSESRGLAAGGQFF.